The 22 T cell receptor beta chains below all came from one sample that was sequenced in a study of response to subunit inactivated influenza vaccine. TCRdb re-called the RT-PCR reads through MiXCR, storing one row per CDR3 protein. Of 300,000 to 350,000 distinct CDR3 sequences listed, about a fifth were seen once; the top ten hold roughly a tenth. The sequencing used PBMCs from blood, collected about 20 months after vaccination. The receptors derive from a man aged 45 to 75 who received an inactivated influenza vaccine.

This clonotype was seen a handful of times. The chain employs TRBV6-5 and TRBJ1-3; TRBD1 is a possible D gene (5 bases). The CDR3 runs to 17 residues. Trimming took off 3 bases at V and 0 bases at J, with 15 bases between the two ends. CDR1 and CDR2 from the germline V gene are MNHEY and SVGAGI. The CDR3 nucleotides read TGTGCCAGCAGTTATAGTATGACAGCCACCTCTGGAAACACCATATATTTT. Protein sequence: CASSYSMTATSGNTIYF.

This clonotype came up a few times. Here the CDR3 DNA reads TGTGCCAGCAGCTTAGAAGGGCCCGGGGAGCTGTTTTTT. It encodes CASSLEGPGELFF. This chain joins TRBV7-9 and TRBJ2-2; D gene uncertain. With 1 base removed from V and 6 bases from J, the gap between germline ends came to 6 bases. The V gene's germline CDR1 is SEHNR and CDR2 FQNEAQ (reference sequence). This CDR3 has 13 residues. Full variable domain (missing parts from reference TRBV7-9 and TRBJ2-2): DTGVSQNPRHKITKRGQNVTFRCDPISEHNRLYWYRQTLGQGPEFLTYFQNEAQLEKSRLLSDRFSAERPKGSFSTLEIQRTEQGDSAMYLCASSLEGPGELFFGEGSRLTVL.

The sample holds many counts of this clonotype. This chain links TRBV25-1 with TRBJ1-1; D is uncertain. This CDR3 spans 13 amino acids. Looked up from germline, CDR1 is MGHDK and CDR2 is SYGVNS. V was shortened by 4 bases and J by 1 base, with 7 bases between the two germline ends. CDR3 protein: CASSGTRNTEAFF. The CDR3 coding sequence is TGTGCCAGCAGTGGAACACGGAACACTGAAGCTTTCTTT.

This clonotype has only a few counts. The chain combines TRBV6-1 with TRBJ1-5; D is undetermined. There are 12 residues in the CDR3. CDR1 and CDR2 (germline): MNHNS, SASEGT. V lost 2 bases, J lost 7 bases, and 6 bases lay in between. The CDR3 coding sequence is TGTGCCAGCAGTGAACCGGGGCAGCCCCAGCATTTT. Its protein product is CASSEPGQPQHF.

The chain is built from TRBV12-3 or TRBV12-4 and TRBJ2-7; perhaps D is TRBD1 or TRBD2 (5 bases each). CDR3 length: 14 residues. Trimming took off 3 bases at V and 4 bases at J, with 13 bases between the two ends. The CDR3 bases are TGTGCCAGCAGTTTGGCAGGGAGAATTTACGAGCAGTACTTC. Its protein is CASSLAGRIYEQYF.

This clonotype was recorded a few times. The chain uses TRBV6-2 or TRBV6-3 and TRBJ1-5; D perhaps matches TRBD1 (6 bases). V was shortened by 5 bases and J by 6 bases, with 11 bases between the two germline ends. This CDR3 has 13 residues. CDR1 and CDR2 (germline): MNHEY, SVGEGT. The CDR3 region is CASSMTGFQPQHF. The CDR3 coding sequence is TGTGCCAGCAGTATGACAGGTTTTCAGCCCCAGCATTTT.

The rearrangement joins TRBV5-1 to TRBJ2-1, with 7 bases identical to TRBD1. V lost 1 base to trimming and J lost 3 bases; unmatched junction nucleotides: 4. Germline CDR1 SGHRS, CDR2 YFSETQ. The CDR3 length is 15 residues. The CDR3 reads CASSLRAGGYNEQFF. In DNA, the CDR3 is TGCGCCAGCAGCTTGAGGGCAGGGGGCTACAATGAGCAGTTCTTC.

This clonotype has a handful of counts. The chain carries TRBV5-1 and TRBJ2-1; TRBD2 aligns across 8 bases. Germline V gene sequence: CDR1 SGHRS, CDR2 YFSETQ. With 4 bases clipped from V and 6 bases from J, the junction kept 9 bases outside the gene matches. The CDR3 is made up of 15 amino acids. CDR3 nucleotides: TGCGCCAGCAGCCCGACACTAGCGGATTTCAATGAGCAGTTCTTC. Its protein is CASSPTLADFNEQFF.

The rearrangement joins TRBV20-1 to TRBJ1-2; 9 positions match TRBD1. The length of the CDR3 is 17 residues. In germline, CDR1 is DFQATT, CDR2 SNEGSKA (reference sequence). The V gene end was trimmed by 0 bases and the J gene end by 2 bases; junction bases not matched to a gene: 10. Here the CDR3 DNA reads TGCAGTGCTAGAGAATCAGGGACAGGGAGGAGGAACTATGGCTACACCTTC. Amino acid sequence: CSARESGTGRRNYGYTF.

The chain carries TRBV5-1 and TRBJ2-1; the D gene is possibly TRBD2 (6 bases). In germline, CDR1 is SGHRS, CDR2 YFSETQ. The CDR3 loop spans 17 amino acids. The V end lost 4 bases, the J end lost 6 bases, and 23 bases lay between the germline ends. This CDR3 is CASSPQILANVVNEQFF. DNA of the CDR3: TGCGCCAGCAGCCCTCAAATACTAGCAAACGTGGTCAATGAGCAGTTCTTC.

In its sample, this clonotype was seen many times. DNA for the CDR3: TGCAGGGGGGTACGACAGTCTAGGTCAGGAGCTTTCTTT. It codes for CRGVRQSRSGAFF. The chain combines TRBV20-1 with TRBJ1-1; D might be TRBD1 (5 bases). The CDR3 covers 13 residues. The germline V gene has CDR1 DFQATT and CDR2 SNEGSKA (reference sequence).

The CDR3 DNA reads TGTGCCAGCAGCCAATACTACGGGGGGGCGATCGGGAATGAGCAGTTCTTC. Translating it yields CASSQYYGGAIGNEQFF. This chain links TRBV11-3 with TRBJ2-1, with TRBD2 identical over 8 bases. The J segment lost 7 bases and the V segment lost 5 bases, leaving 16 bases of the junction unmatched. The CDR3 is 17 residues long. CDR1 is SGHNT, CDR2 YENEEA, per germline.

This clonotype was seen only a few times. The J gene is TRBJ1-1, the V gene TRBV29-1; 9 bases match TRBD1. Germline lookup yields CDR1 SQVTM and CDR2 ANQGSEA. V dropped 7 bases and J dropped 3; count of bases not matched to a gene: 6. The CDR3 loop spans 13 amino acids. CDR3 in amino acids: CSGLRDRDTEAFF. CDR3 DNA sequence: TGCAGCGGCCTTAGGGACAGGGACACTGAAGCTTTCTTT.

This clonotype was seen only a few times. This chain joins TRBV3-1 and TRBJ2-1; no definite D call. Germline values: CDR1 LGHDT, CDR2 YNNKEL (reference sequence). The CDR3 has 12 amino acids. Trimming took off 4 bases at V and 6 bases at J, with 7 bases between the two ends. CDR3 sequence: CASSLPFNEQFF. CDR3 DNA sequence: TGTGCCAGCAGCCTGCCCTTCAATGAGCAGTTCTTC.

The chain combines TRBV4-2 with TRBJ2-3; weak D call: TRBD2 (5 bases). The V gene lost 0 bases and the J gene lost 7 bases, with 23 bases spanning the gap. CDR1 is LGHNA, CDR2 YNFKEQ, per germline. The CDR3 consists of 18 residues. The CDR3 spells CASSQDNGALSSGYTQYF. The CDR3 DNA sequence: TGTGCCAGCAGCCAAGATAATGGAGCGCTGTCTTCGGGATATACGCAGTATTTT.

This sequence joins TRBV7-2 and TRBJ1-2; 9 bases are a match to TRBD1. V gave up 1 base and J gave up 3 bases; unmatched junction bases: 6. Germline lookup yields CDR1 SGHTA and CDR2 FQGNSA. The CDR3 totals 16 residues. The CDR3 DNA follows: TGTGCCAGCAGCTTAGATTACAGGGGGCATGACTATGGCTACACCTTC. Amino acid sequence: CASSLDYRGHDYGYTF. The variable domain in full, completed from reference TRBV7-2 and TRBJ1-2, reads GAGVSQSPSNKVTEKGKDVELRCDPISGHTALYWYRQSLGQGLEFLIYFQGNSAPDKSGLPSDRFSAERTGGSVSTLTIQRTQQEDSAVYLCASSLDYRGHDYGYTFGSGTRLTVV.

This chain links TRBV6-1 with TRBJ1-4, with 8 bases that match TRBD1. The germline gives CDR1 MNHNS, CDR2 SASEGT. V trimming: 8 bases; J trimming: 4 bases; junction bases outside the gene matches: 6. This CDR3 is built from 14 residues. CDR3 sequence (DNA): TGTGCCAGCGACAGGGGACAGCGTAATGAAAAACTGTTTTTT. This codes for CASDRGQRNEKLFF.

The chain joins TRBV7-2 to TRBJ1-6; 7 positions match TRBD1. The CDR3 spans 14 residues. In germline, CDR1 is SGHTA, CDR2 FQGNSA. V dropped 5 bases and J dropped 9; count of bases not matched to a gene: 7. The CDR3 DNA is TGTGCCAGCAGCCCGGACAGGAGGGGTTCACCCCTCCACTTT. Protein sequence: CASSPDRRGSPLHF. Combining the CDR3 with reference TRBV7-2 and TRBJ1-6 gives the whole variable domain GAGVSQSPSNKVTEKGKDVELRCDPISGHTALYWYRQSLGQGLEFLIYFQGNSAPDKSGLPSDRFSAERTGGSVSTLTIQRTQQEDSAVYLCASSPDRRGSPLHFGNGTRLTVT.

This clonotype was recorded many times. The V gene is TRBV12-3 or TRBV12-4, the J gene TRBJ1-2, with 7 bases aligning to TRBD1. V was clipped by 3 bases and J by 8 bases; unmatched bases: 9. The CDR3 covers 14 residues. The CDR3: CASSFFPQGQGYTF. CDR3 in DNA: TGTGCCAGCAGTTTTTTCCCACAGGGGCAAGGCTACACCTTC.

This clonotype was seen more than once but under ten times. The J gene is TRBJ2-5, the V gene TRBV29-1, with 11 bases aligning to TRBD2. V shed 5 bases, J shed 1 base, and the junction held 3 bases outside the gene matches. Looked up from germline, CDR1 is SQVTM and CDR2 is ANQGSEA. This CDR3 is 14 amino acids long. CDR3 nucleotides: TGCAGCGTTTACGGGACTAGCGGCCAAGAGACCCAGTACTTC. It yields the protein CSVYGTSGQETQYF. The full variable domain, rest sourced from reference TRBV29-1 and TRBJ2-5, is SAVISQKPSRDICQRGTSLTIQCQVDSQVTMMFWYRQQPGQSLTLIATANQGSEATYESGFVIDKFPISRPNLTFSTLTVSNMSPEDSSIYLCSVYGTSGQETQYFGPGTRLLVL.

The chain uses TRBV5-5 and TRBJ2-1, with D unclear. Germline V gene data show CDR1 as SGHKS and CDR2 as YYEKEE (reference sequence). V was clipped by 1 base and J by 1 base, with 9 bases between them. The CDR3 extends over 15 amino acids. Here the CDR3 DNA reads TGTGCCAGCAGCTTGCAGGCGAGATCCTACAATGAGCAGTTCTTC. It encodes CASSLQARSYNEQFF.

The chain carries TRBV15 and TRBJ2-5, with a possible D match to TRBD2 (5 bases). The V gene's germline CDR1 is LNHNV and CDR2 YYDKDF (reference sequence). This CDR3 comprises 14 residues. V was shortened by 4 bases and J by 2 bases, with 11 bases between the two germline ends. For the CDR3, the DNA is TGTGCCACCAGCAAGCGGTCACCACAAGAGACCCAGTACTTC. It encodes CATSKRSPQETQYF.